Listed below are T cell receptor beta chains from one sample, sequenced in a study of cytomegalovirus exposure and HLA in healthy donors. Only in-frame clones appear in the TCRdb table, and some are missing; sequencing was by immunoSEQ multiplex PCR. Found here are fewer than 45,000 clones, roughly 69% of them singletons; the top ten hold roughly 3.4%. What was sequenced was PBMCs. The receptors derive from a woman in her 30s in good health and CMV-seronegative. CDR3s include the opening cysteine and the closing phenylalanine or tryptophan. Fields, in order: J gene, clone size, D gene, V gene, CDR3 DNA, CDR3 protein. D genes are given only for firm matches. A row's size may be missing; if present it is once, few, many or a size class.

>TRBJ1-2|.|.|TRBV27
TGTGCCAGCAGTTTAACACAAACGTTCTCTTATGGCTACACCTTC
CASSLTQTFSYGYTF
>TRBJ2-1|.|TRBD2|TRBV11-2
TGTGCCAGCAGCTTAAGAATAGCGGGGGGCTCCTACAATGAGCAGTTCTTC
CASSLRIAGGSYNEQFF
>TRBJ2-4|.|.|TRBV7-6
TGTGCCAGCAGCTTAGTCGCGGGGACCCCCGGCATTCAGTACTTC
CASSLVAGTPGIQYF
>TRBJ2-5|.|.|TRBV10-1
TGCGCCAGCAGTGAGTCTATTAGCGGACAAGAGACCCAGTACTTC
CASSESISGQETQYF
>TRBJ1-4|few|TRBD1|TRBV30
TGTGCCTGGGGTTCAGGGGGCGGGATGGAAAAACTGTTTTTT
CAWGSGGGMEKLFF
>TRBJ2-7|.|TRBD2|TRBV6-5
TGTGCCAGCAGCCGACTAGCGGGGTTTATCGAGCAGTACTTC
CASSRLAGFIEQYF
>TRBJ2-5|.|.|TRBV6-5
TGTGCCAGCAGCCGTCAAGAGACCCAGTACTTC
CASSRQETQYF
>TRBJ1-1|.|.|TRBV5-1
TGCGCCAGCAGCTTCGGGAACACTGAAGCTTTCTTT
CASSFGNTEAFF
>TRBJ1-1|.|.|TRBV18
TGTGCCAGCTCACCAGGCGGGACGAACACTGAAGCTTTCTTT
CASSPGGTNTEAFF
>TRBJ1-2|.|TRBD1|TRBV4-2
TGTGCCAGCAGCCAAGGGCTCTCGGACAGGAGCCTTGGCTACACCTTC
CASSQGLSDRSLGYTF
>TRBJ1-6|few|.|TRBV2
TGTGCCAGCAGTGAGGAGGACAGTCTGTATTCACCCCTCCACTTT
CASSEEDSLYSPLHF
>TRBJ2-3|.|.|TRBV30
TGTGCCTGGTCCAGGGGATCCCGTTTTAGCACAGATACGCAGTATTTT
CAWSRGSRFSTDTQYF
>TRBJ2-1|.|TRBD2|TRBV7-9
TGTGCCAGCAGGTCCAGCGGGGATTCGAATGAGCAGTTCTTC
CASRSSGDSNEQFF
>TRBJ2-7|.|.|TRBV6-5
TGTGCCAGCAGTTACTTTAGGCAGGGAGGCGAGCAGTACTTC
CASSYFRQGGEQYF
>TRBJ2-7|.|TRBD1|TRBV5-6
TGTGCCAGCAGCCTAGCCGACAGGGGACCCTACGAGCAGTACTTC
CASSLADRGPYEQYF
>TRBJ1-6|.|TRBD1|TRBV6-6
TGTGCCAGCAGGCAGGGGGACCACTATAATTCACCCCTCCACTTT
CASRQGDHYNSPLHF
>TRBJ1-2|few|TRBD1|TRBV15
TGTGCCACCAGCAGCGGACAGGGGGGTCACTATGGCTACACCTTC
CATSSGQGGHYGYTF
>TRBJ2-2|.|.|TRBV6-5
TGTGCCAGCAGTTACTCGAGTTGGGGGGTCACCGGGGAGCTGTTTTTT
CASSYSSWGVTGELFF
>TRBJ1-2|.|TRBD1|TRBV27
TGTGCCAGCAGTCTAACAGGGACAGCTAACTATGGCTACACCTTC
CASSLTGTANYGYTF
>TRBJ1-4|.|TRBD1|TRBV2
TGTGCCAGCAGTTGGGGCCGGGACAGGGGAACGGGGGCGCAAGCTAATGAAAAACTGTTTTTT
CASSWGRDRGTGAQANEKLFF
>TRBJ1-1|.|.|TRBV2
TGTGCCAGCAGTGATACAGGGATGACCACTGAAGCTTTCTTT
CASSDTGMTTEAFF
>TRBJ1-1|.|TRBD1|TRBV9
TGTGCCAGCAGCGTAGCCACAGGGGGTACGGGAGCTTTCTTT
CASSVATGGTGAFF
>TRBJ2-2|.|TRBD2|TRBV13
TGTGCCAGCAGCATAACTTTCTCCGGGACTAGGAACACCGGGGAGCTGTTTTTT
CASSITFSGTRNTGELFF
>TRBJ1-4|.|.|TRBV5-4
TGTGCCAGCAGCTTGGCTCCCGCTAACGCGGGTGAAAAACTGTTTTTT
CASSLAPANAGEKLFF
>TRBJ2-1|.|.|TRBV9
TGTGCCAGCAGTCTCGACAATGAGCAGTTCTTC
CASSLDNEQFF
>TRBJ1-1|.|TRBD1|TRBV13
TGTGCCAGCAGCTTAGAAGGGGGCAACACTGAAGCTTTCTTT
CASSLEGGNTEAFF
>TRBJ2-7|.|.|TRBV7-8
TGTGCCAGCAGCTTCCACAGGGACCGCTCCTACGAGCAGTACTTC
CASSFHRDRSYEQYF
>TRBJ2-1|few|TRBD2|TRBV6-5
TGTGCCAGCAGTGAGACTAGCGGGAGAGGTGAGCAGTTCTTC
CASSETSGRGEQFF
>TRBJ2-7|.|TRBD1|TRBV6-5
TGTGCCAGCAGCTCGACAGGGCTTTCCTACGAGCAGTACTTC
CASSSTGLSYEQYF
>TRBJ1-2|.|TRBD1|TRBV7-2
TGTGCCAGCAGCTTAGTTACTACAGGGGGCAATTATGGCTACACCTTC
CASSLVTTGGNYGYTF
>TRBJ1-5|.|.|TRBV5-1
TGCGCCAGCAGCTTGGAGGGGTTTCAGCCCCAGCATTTT
CASSLEGFQPQHF
>TRBJ2-5|.|TRBD2|TRBV5-6
TGTGCCAGCAGCTTGGTGGCGGGGGACTCTTTAGGGACCCAGTACTTC
CASSLVAGDSLGTQYF
>TRBJ1-1|.|.|TRBV6-5
TGTGCCAGCAGAGATACAGGGCCGGGCACTGAAGCTTTCTTT
CASRDTGPGTEAFF
>TRBJ1-4|.|.|TRBV18
TGTGCCAGCTCACCAGGGGGCAAGGCTAATGAAAAACTGTTTTTT
CASSPGGKANEKLFF
>TRBJ1-5|.|TRBD1|TRBV19
TGTGCCAGTAGTACAGGGGGTCTAGATCAGCCCCAGCATTTT
CASSTGGLDQPQHF
>TRBJ2-5|.|TRBD2|TRBV7-2
TGTGCCAGCAGCTTGGGACTAGCGGGGTCCCAAGAGACCCAGTACTTC
CASSLGLAGSQETQYF
>TRBJ2-2|.|TRBD1|TRBV7-7
TGTGCCAGCAGCCCGGGCGGACAGGGCACCGGGGAGCTGTTTTTT
CASSPGGQGTGELFF
>TRBJ1-5|.|.|TRBV4-2
TGTGCCAGCAGCCAAGATCTAGGGGGTTCGTACAATCAGCCCCAGCATTTT
CASSQDLGGSYNQPQHF
>TRBJ2-5|.|TRBD2|TRBV5-1
TGCGCCAGCAGCTTCATCACTAGCGGGCTTGCGGATGGGACCCAGTACTTC
CASSFITSGLADGTQYF
>TRBJ2-5|.|TRBD1|TRBV19
TGTGCCAGTAGTCCTAGGACAGGGTCAGGGTCCGAGACCCAGTACTTC
CASSPRTGSGSETQYF
>TRBJ2-3|.|TRBD2|TRBV6-6
TGTGCCAGCAGTTACTCGACTAGCGGCACAGATACGCAGTATTTT
CASSYSTSGTDTQYF
>TRBJ1-1|.|.|TRBV6-1
TGTGCCAGCAGTGACGAGGGACAATTGAACACTGAAGCTTTCTTT
CASSDEGQLNTEAFF
>TRBJ1-6|.|.|TRBV6-1
TGTGCCAGCAGGGGAGACGGGGTGCATTCACCCCTCCACTTT
CASRGDGVHSPLHF
>TRBJ2-3|.|.|TRBV9
TGTGCCAGCAGCTCCACCGTCGGGTTCGCAGATACGCAGTATTTT
CASSSTVGFADTQYF
>TRBJ2-3|.|.|TRBV2
TGTGCCAGCAGTGACGTGTCAGGGTTTCGGAACTTTCTAACTAGCACAGATACGCAGTATTTT
CASSDVSGFRNFLTSTDTQYF
>TRBJ2-7|.|.|TRBV11-2
TGTGCCAGCAGCTTAGGACTAGAGAGTGGCGAGCAGTACTTC
CASSLGLESGEQYF
>TRBJ2-1|.|TRBD1|TRBV9
TGTGCCAGCAGCGTAGCGGGACAGGGGTATGGTGAGCAGTTCTTC
CASSVAGQGYGEQFF
>TRBJ2-3|.|TRBD2|TRBV6-5
TGTGCCAGCAGTTACGGTACGGGGGGGATGGATACGCAGTATTTT
CASSYGTGGMDTQYF